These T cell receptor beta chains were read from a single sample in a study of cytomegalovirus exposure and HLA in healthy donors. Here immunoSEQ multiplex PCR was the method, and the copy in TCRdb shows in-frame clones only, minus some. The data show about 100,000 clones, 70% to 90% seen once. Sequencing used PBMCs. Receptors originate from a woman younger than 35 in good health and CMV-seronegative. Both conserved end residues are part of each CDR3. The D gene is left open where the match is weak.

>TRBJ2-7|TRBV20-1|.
CSARDKYEQYF
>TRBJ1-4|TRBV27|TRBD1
CASSFQGAGEKLFF
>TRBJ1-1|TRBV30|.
CAWSVYSPMNTEAFF
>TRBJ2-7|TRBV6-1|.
CASSDLWTDNGGYEQYF
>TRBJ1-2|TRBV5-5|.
CASSWDTGLGRGYTF
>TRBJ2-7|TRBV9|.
CASSVGGSDEQYF
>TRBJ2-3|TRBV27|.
CASSSFLAGSTDTQYF
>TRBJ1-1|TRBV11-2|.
CASSSIQGIGTEAFF
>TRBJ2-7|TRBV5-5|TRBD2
CASSLDQPSGYEQYF
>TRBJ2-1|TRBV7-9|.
CASTNTRSYNEQFF
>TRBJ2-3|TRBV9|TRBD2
CASSPRTSGGVTDTQYF
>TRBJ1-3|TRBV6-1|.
CASSGVQGGNTIYF